Listed below are T cell receptor beta chains from one sample, sequenced in a study of T-cell memory formation after mild COVID-19. TCRdb independently ran MiXCR on the 5' RACE reads; one entry per CDR3 protein. The sample holds around 250,000 distinct CDR3 sequences; 8% to 9.5% are singletons and the top ten take roughly a fifth. Sequencing was done on a sample of PBMCs or a T cell subset sorted from them (not recorded which). These receptors all come from a young man who had mild COVID-19 (a few samples of this study predate the infection). Cell type and time point are not known. Each CDR3 is given with its conserved first and last residue. Fields, in order: J gene, D gene, clone size, V gene, CDR3 protein, CDR3 DNA. A D gene is named only where the DNA matches it firmly. Not every row has a clone size; where given, it reads once, few, many or a size class.

TRBJ2-3 | NA | few | TRBV12-3/TRBV12-4 | CASSFPETDTQYF | TGTGCCAGCAGTTTTCCAGAAACAGATACGCAGTATTTT
TRBJ2-1 | TRBD2 | NA | TRBV11-2 | CASSPPGTSGGYEQFF | TGTGCCAGCAGCCCGCCCGGGACTAGCGGGGGGTATGAGCAGTTCTTC
TRBJ1-5 | NA | NA | TRBV6-2/TRBV6-3 | CASSHRAVGQPQHF | TGTGCCAGCAGTCACAGGGCTGTGGGTCAGCCCCAGCATTTT
TRBJ1-5 | TRBD1 | NA | TRBV6-2/TRBV6-3 | CASRDGQGWEQPQHF | TGTGCCAGCAGGGACGGACAGGGGTGGGAGCAGCCCCAGCATTTT
TRBJ2-3 | NA | NA | TRBV7-2 | CASGTGYTDTQYF | TGTGCCTCGGGAACAGGGTACACAGATACGCAGTATTTT
TRBJ2-6 | NA | NA | TRBV5-1 | CASSLVGGVSGANVLTF | TGCGCCAGCAGCTTGGTTGGGGGCGTCTCTGGGGCCAACGTCCTGACTTTC
TRBJ2-5 | TRBD1 | few | TRBV4-3 | CASSASGTGGRETQYF | TGCGCCAGCAGCGCGTCCGGGACAGGGGGGAGAGAGACCCAGTACTTC
TRBJ2-7 | TRBD1 | few | TRBV27 | CASSSWDSNPYEQYF | TGTGCCAGCAGTTCCTGGGACAGTAACCCCTACGAGCAGTACTTC
TRBJ1-1 | TRBD1 | many | TRBV4-3 | CASSLYPTGGDSSTEAFF | TGCGCCAGCAGCCTCTACCCCACAGGGGGGGACTCGAGCACTGAAGCTTTCTTT
TRBJ2-4 | NA | NA | TRBV9 | CASSPPGPRAKNIQYF | TGTGCCAGCAGCCCGCCGGGACCGCGAGCCAAAAACATTCAGTACTTC
TRBJ2-1 | TRBD2 | NA | TRBV11-1 | CASSFRASGVRDEQFF | TGTGCCAGCAGCTTTCGGGCAAGCGGGGTTCGGGATGAGCAGTTCTTC
TRBJ2-3 | NA | NA | TRBV5-1 | CASSLTGFHTDTQYF | TGCGCCAGCAGCTTAACAGGGTTCCACACAGATACGCAGTATTTT
TRBJ1-3 | NA | few | TRBV4-1 | CASTGPETSGNTIYF | TGCGCCAGCACAGGGCCGGAGACCTCTGGAAACACCATATATTTT
TRBJ2-3 | NA | few | TRBV5-4 | CASSLFYGTPSTDTQYF | TGTGCCAGCAGCTTGTTTTATGGGACACCAAGCACAGATACGCAGTATTTT
TRBJ1-3 | NA | few | TRBV5-1 | CASSLQGTSGNTIYF | TGCGCCAGCAGCTTGCAGGGGACCTCTGGAAACACCATATATTTT
TRBJ2-3 | TRBD2 | few | TRBV5-6 | CASSLRSGGAPDTQYF | TGTGCCAGCAGCTTGAGGAGCGGGGGGGCCCCAGATACGCAGTATTTT
TRBJ1-2 | TRBD1 | NA | TRBV5-1 | CASSGGTEANYGYTF | TGCGCCAGCAGCGGAGGGACAGAAGCTAACTATGGCTACACCTTC
TRBJ1-1 | NA | few | TRBV5-1 | CASSARVENTEAFF | TGCGCCAGCAGTGCGAGGGTAGAGAACACTGAAGCTTTCTTT
TRBJ2-3 | NA | few | TRBV18 | CASSPGTKAADTQYF | TGTGCCAGCTCCCCCGGGACAAAGGCGGCAGATACGCAGTATTTT